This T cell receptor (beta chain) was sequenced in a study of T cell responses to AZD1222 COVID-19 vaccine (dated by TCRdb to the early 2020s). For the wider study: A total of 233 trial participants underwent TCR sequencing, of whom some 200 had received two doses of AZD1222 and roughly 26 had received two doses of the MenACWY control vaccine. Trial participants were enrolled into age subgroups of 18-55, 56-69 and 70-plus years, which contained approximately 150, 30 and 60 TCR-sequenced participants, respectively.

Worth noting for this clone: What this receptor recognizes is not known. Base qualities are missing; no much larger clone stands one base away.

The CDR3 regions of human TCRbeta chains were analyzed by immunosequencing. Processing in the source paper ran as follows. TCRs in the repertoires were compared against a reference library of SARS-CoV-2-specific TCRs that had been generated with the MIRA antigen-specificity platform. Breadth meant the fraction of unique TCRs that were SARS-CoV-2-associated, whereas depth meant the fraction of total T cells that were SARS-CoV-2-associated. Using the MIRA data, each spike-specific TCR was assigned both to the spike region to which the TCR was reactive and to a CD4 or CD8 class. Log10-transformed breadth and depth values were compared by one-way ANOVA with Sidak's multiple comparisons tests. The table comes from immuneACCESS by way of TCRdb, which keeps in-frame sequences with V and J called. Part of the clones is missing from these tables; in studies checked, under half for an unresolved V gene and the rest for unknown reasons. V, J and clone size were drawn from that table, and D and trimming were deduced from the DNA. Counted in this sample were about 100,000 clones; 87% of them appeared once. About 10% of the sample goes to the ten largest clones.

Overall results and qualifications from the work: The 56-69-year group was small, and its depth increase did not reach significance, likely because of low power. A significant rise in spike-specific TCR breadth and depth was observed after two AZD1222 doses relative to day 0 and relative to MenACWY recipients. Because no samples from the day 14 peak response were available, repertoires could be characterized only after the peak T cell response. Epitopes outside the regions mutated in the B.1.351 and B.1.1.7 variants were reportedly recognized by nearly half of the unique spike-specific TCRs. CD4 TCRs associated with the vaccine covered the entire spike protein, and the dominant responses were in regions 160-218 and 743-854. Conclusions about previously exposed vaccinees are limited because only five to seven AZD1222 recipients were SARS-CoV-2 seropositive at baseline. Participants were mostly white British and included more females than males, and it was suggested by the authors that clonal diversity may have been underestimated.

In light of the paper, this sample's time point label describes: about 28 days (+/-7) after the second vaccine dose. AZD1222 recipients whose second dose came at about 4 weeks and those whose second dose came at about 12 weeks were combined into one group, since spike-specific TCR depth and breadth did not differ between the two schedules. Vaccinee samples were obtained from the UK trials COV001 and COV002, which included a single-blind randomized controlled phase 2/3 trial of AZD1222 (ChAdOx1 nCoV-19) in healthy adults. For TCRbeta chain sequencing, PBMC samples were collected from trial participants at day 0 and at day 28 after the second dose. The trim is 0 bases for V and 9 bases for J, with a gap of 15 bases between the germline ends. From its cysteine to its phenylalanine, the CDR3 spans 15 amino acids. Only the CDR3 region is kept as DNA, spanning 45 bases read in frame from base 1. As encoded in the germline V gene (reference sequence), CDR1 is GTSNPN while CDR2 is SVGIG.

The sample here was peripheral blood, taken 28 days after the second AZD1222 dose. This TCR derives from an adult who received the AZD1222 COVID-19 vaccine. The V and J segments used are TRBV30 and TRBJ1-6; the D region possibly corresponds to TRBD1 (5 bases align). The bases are TGTGCCTGGAGTGTAAATTGGGGCCTAGTTTCACCCCTCCACTTT. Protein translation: CAWSVNWGLVSPLHF. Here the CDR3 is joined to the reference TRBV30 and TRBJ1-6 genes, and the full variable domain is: SQTIHQWPATLVQPVGSPLSLECTVEGTSNPNLYWYRQAAGRGLQLLFYSVGIGQISSEVPQNLSASRPQDRQFILSSKKLLLSDSGFYLCAWSVNWGLVSPLHFGNGTRLTVT.